This T cell receptor beta chain was retrieved from a study of human T cells and chemical hapten exposure. Time point of the sample: pre-sensitization, week 0. Treatment specified: therapeutic diphenylcyclopropenone sensitization with weekly scalp DPC. The V end was cut by 5 bases, the J end by 7 bases, with 10 bases between. This CDR3 contains 12 residues. Germline assignment: CDR1 SGHTA and CDR2 FQGNSA. TCRdb analysed the RACE reads with MiXCR anew, one entry per CDR3 protein. This sample has 350,000 to 450,000 distinct CDR3 sequences, with approximately 5.1% found just once. The starting material was whole blood, obtained in connection with sensitization to the hapten diphenylcyclopropenone (DPC). This TCR came from a woman between 50 and 59 years old with alopecia areata. Some clones in this sample may be carry-over from other donors' samples. The chain combines TRBV7-2 with TRBJ2-3; D unresolved. Here the CDR3 reads CASSPVANTQYF. DNA for the CDR3: TGTGCCAGCAGCCCTGTAGCTAATACGCAGTATTTT.